Here is one T cell receptor beta chain with its context. Combining a sample-barcoded 5' primer with a J-beta primer mix, a second PCR ran for about 7 to 11 cycles. TCRdb independently ran MiXCR on the 5' RACE reads; one entry per CDR3 protein. Of some 730,000 distinct CDR3 sequences listed, about 20% are singletons. The sample is drawn from a study of blood T cells in healthy people across ages. The CDR3 has 14 residues. V lost 1 base and J lost 7, with 13 bases in between. Germline V gene sequence: CDR1 SGHKS, CDR2 YYEKEE (reference sequence). The sample consisted of blood. The sequence came from an older man in good health. The J gene is TRBJ2-3, the V gene TRBV5-5; a possible D gene is TRBD1 (5 bases). The CDR3 here is CASSLIQQVYTQYF. The CDR3 DNA follows: TGTGCCAGCAGCTTGATACAACAGGTTTATACGCAGTATTTT.